The clone carrying this T cell receptor beta chain was observed once. Its antigen is as yet unknown. This record belongs to a study of cytomegalovirus exposure and HLA in healthy donors. Points from the study as a whole: One later analysis, an examination of the 100 to 150 validation repertoires, found that first-cohort TCR clusters tended to co-occur in them. It was about 180 TCR beta chains that were listed as cytomegalovirus-associated.

Germline assignment: CDR1 SGHTA and CDR2 FQGNSA. Trimming removed 2 bases from V and 7 bases from J, with 18 bases in between. CDR3 length: 16 residues. Repertoires were generated with immunoSEQ multiplex PCR, while TCRdb's copy carries only in-frame clones and drops some. Of 150,000 to 200,000 clones listed, 86% are singletons. The gene calls are TRBV7-2 and TRBJ2-1; the D gene is possibly TRBD1 (6 bases). The sample taken for sequencing was PBMCs. The TCR comes from a young man in good health and CMV-seropositive. CDR3 in amino acids: CASSLMAGAEVNEQFF. The CDR3 region has the DNA TGTGCCAGCAGCTTAATGGCAGGGGCCGAGGTGAATGAGCAGTTCTTC.